Here is one TCR beta chain with its context. Its antigen is not identified. This entry is derived from a study of T cells expressing NK-cell markers. Study context: Sorted CD3+CD56+NKG2C+, CD3+CD56+NKG2C- and CD3+CD56-NKG2C+ T cells provided the TCR beta repertoires.

The study, taken as a whole, reports: Dominant NKG2C+ clonotypes made up about 1.0-7.0% of CD8+ T cells in a handful of donors.

The authors generated TCR beta cDNA through 5'RACE template switching with UMIs. TCRdb re-called the 5' RACE reads and shows each CDR3 protein once, DNA omitted. Here the sample table reports roughly 420,000 distinct CDR3 sequences. The CDR3 sequence is 13 residues long. In germline, CDR1 is DFQATT, CDR2 SNEGSKA (reference sequence). This TCR was recovered from a woman aged 18 to 75 in good health. The chain couples TRBV20-1 to TRBJ1-2; TCRdb lists TRBD1, though no DNA is available to test this call. The sequencing input was blood T cells: a sorted CD56 or NKG2C T cell subset, CD4+ or CD8+ T cells, or bulk PBMC T cells (not recorded which). The CDR3 here is CSAAQGTNYGYTF.